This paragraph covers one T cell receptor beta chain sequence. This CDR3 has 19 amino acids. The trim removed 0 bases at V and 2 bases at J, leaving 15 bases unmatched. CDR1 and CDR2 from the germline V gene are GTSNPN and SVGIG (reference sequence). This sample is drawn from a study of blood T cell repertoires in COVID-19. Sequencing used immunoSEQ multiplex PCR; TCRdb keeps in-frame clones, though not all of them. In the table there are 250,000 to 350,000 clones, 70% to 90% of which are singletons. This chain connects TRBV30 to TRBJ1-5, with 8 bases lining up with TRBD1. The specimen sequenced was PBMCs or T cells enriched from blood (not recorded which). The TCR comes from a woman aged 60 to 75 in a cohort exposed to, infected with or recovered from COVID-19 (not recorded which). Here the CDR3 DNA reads TGTGCCTGGAGTGTACCCCCCGGCAGGGGGCGACTGGGCAATCAGCCCCAGCATTTT. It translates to CAWSVPPGRGRLGNQPQHF.